The subject of this entry is one T cell receptor beta chain. Its antigen remains unknown. The sample belongs to a study of shared clonotypes between healthy human individuals. Across the study: The donor pool was made up of a couple of women and a few men aged 18 to 49.

General observations from the study: Estimated richness was generally greater in naive than memory subsets.

The data were produced by immunoSEQ multiplex PCR, yet TCRdb's version contains in-frame clones alone and is incomplete. The table lists around 2.1 million clones, approximately 96% of them singletons, with approximately 0.13% in the top ten. The germline V gene encodes CDR1 SEHNR and CDR2 FQNEAQ (reference sequence). V was cut by 4 bases and J by 1 base, with 14 bases left in between. CDR3 length equals 15 residues. The V call is TRBV7-9, the J call TRBJ2-7; tentatively, D is TRBD2 (6 bases). What was sequenced was naive CD4+ T cells sorted from blood. Sample subset: CD45RA+ positively selected. The TCR comes from a man younger than 35 in good health. The CDR3 region is CASSSTRRGSYEQYF. The CDR3 nucleotides are TGTGCCAGCAGCTCAACGAGGCGGGGATCCTACGAGCAGTACTTC.